This T cell receptor (beta chain) comes out of a study of blood T cells in healthy people across ages. Overall study findings and caveats: As naive T cell percentage varied, TCR beta diversity correlated strongly with it. TCR beta diversity per million T cells fell roughly linearly with age.

As for this clonotype: What it binds is unknown.

The use of a sample-barcoded 5' primer and a J-beta primer mix characterized a second PCR of about 7 to 12 cycles. A tag from a template-switch adaptor with 12 random nucleotides marked each cDNA molecule. TCRdb reanalysed the 5' RACE reads using MiXCR and keeps one entry per CDR3 protein. The profile covers about 1.4 million distinct CDR3 sequences, with 59% appearing a single time and about 6.7% taken by the ten largest. This sequence originates from a man aged 18 to 30 in good health. Sequenced material: blood.

DNA of the CDR3: TGCGCCAGCAGCCAAGATTGGGCAGATAGAAATCAGCCCCAGCATTTT. Protein product: CASSQDWADRNQPQHF. V gene TRBV4-3 combines with J gene TRBJ1-5; D ambiguous. Between the trimmed V and J ends, which lost 0 bases and 4 bases, there was a span of 13 bases. This CDR3 spans 16 amino acids. Germline CDR1 LGHNA, CDR2 YSLEER.